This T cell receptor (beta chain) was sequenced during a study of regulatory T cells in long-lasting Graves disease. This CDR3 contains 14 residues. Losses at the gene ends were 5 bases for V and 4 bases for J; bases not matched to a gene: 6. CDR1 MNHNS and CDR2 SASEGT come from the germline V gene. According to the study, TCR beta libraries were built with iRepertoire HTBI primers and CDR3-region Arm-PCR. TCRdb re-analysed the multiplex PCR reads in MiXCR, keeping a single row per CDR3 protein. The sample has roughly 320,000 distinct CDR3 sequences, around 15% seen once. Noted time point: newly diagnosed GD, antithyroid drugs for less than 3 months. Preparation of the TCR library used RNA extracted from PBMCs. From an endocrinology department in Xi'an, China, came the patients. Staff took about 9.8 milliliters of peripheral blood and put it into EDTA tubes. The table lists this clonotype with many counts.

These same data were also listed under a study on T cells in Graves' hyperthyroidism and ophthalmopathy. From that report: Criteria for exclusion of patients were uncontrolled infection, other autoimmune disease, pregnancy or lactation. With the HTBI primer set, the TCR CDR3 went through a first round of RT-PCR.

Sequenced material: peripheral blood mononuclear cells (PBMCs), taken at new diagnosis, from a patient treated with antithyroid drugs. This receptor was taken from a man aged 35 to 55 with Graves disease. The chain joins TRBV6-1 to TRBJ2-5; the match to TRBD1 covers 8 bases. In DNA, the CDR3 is TGTGCCAGCAGTAAAGACAGGGGCAGAGAGACCCAGTACTTC. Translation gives CASSKDRGRETQYF.